Listed below are T cell receptor beta chains from one sample, sequenced in a study of T-cell memory formation after mild COVID-19. TCRdb analysed the 5' RACE reads with MiXCR anew, one entry per CDR3 protein. The sample yields about 290,000 distinct CDR3 sequences, more than 15% seen once. Source material: PBMCs or a T cell subset sorted from them (not recorded which). The receptor set was obtained from a young man who had mild COVID-19 (a few samples of this study predate the infection). Cell type and time point are not known. CDR3s include the opening cysteine and the closing phenylalanine or tryptophan. D genes are given only for firm matches. A clone size is listed for some rows: how often the clone was seen (once, few, many), or a class if it is expanded.

j_call | clone_size | v_call | d_call | cdr3_nt | cdr3_aa
TRBJ2-1 | NA | TRBV5-8 | NA | TGTGCCAGCAGCTCGGGGGTCCTCTCCTACAATGAGCAGTTCTTC | CASSSGVLSYNEQFF
TRBJ2-1 | NA | TRBV4-3 | TRBD2 | TGCGCCAGCAGCCAAGATTCTAGCGGGGGGACCAGCTCCTACAATGAGCAGTTCTTC | CASSQDSSGGTSSYNEQFF
TRBJ1-1 | few | TRBV25-1 | NA | TGTGCCAGCAGTGAATCTGGGTCCCAGCCAGCTTTCTTT | CASSESGSQPAFF
TRBJ2-2 | NA | TRBV7-6 | TRBD1 | TGTGCCAGCACTTCGATCCAGGGGGCGGTCACCGGGGAGCTGTTTTTT | CASTSIQGAVTGELFF
TRBJ2-7 | few | TRBV12-3/TRBV12-4 | NA | TGTGCCAGCAGTTTAGCTGGGGGAGTAGAGCGGTACGAGCAGTACTTC | CASSLAGGVERYEQYF
TRBJ2-7 | many | TRBV6-6 | TRBD1 | TGTGCCAGCAGTTACACTGTCGGACAGGGGATTTACGAGCAGTACTTC | CASSYTVGQGIYEQYF
TRBJ2-5 | few | TRBV4-1 | TRBD1 | TGCGCCAGCAGCCGGACCGGGACAGGGGTAGGAGAGACCCAGTACTTC | CASSRTGTGVGETQYF
TRBJ2-3 | few | TRBV29-1 | TRBD2 | TGCAGCGTTCTGACTAGCGGGGTAGATACGCAGTATTTT | CSVLTSGVDTQYF
TRBJ2-1 | few | TRBV7-9 | NA | TGTGCCAGCAGCCCCCCTCCGAGGGCGGTTTCCTACAATGAGCAGTTCTTC | CASSPPPRAVSYNEQFF
TRBJ1-1 | few | TRBV5-1 | NA | TGCGCCAGCAGCTTGCAGGAGGCTTCGAACACTGAAGCTTTCTTT | CASSLQEASNTEAFF
TRBJ1-5 | many | TRBV5-4 | NA | TGTGCCAGCAGCCAAGGCGGACAGCCCCCCAATCAGCCCCAGCATTTT | CASSQGGQPPNQPQHF
TRBJ2-1 | few | TRBV29-1 | TRBD1 | TGCAGCGTCAGCAACCAGGGGGCGCGGGATGAGCAGTTCTTC | CSVSNQGARDEQFF
TRBJ1-5 | NA | TRBV4-1 | NA | TGCGCCAGCAGCCAAGATGTTAATCAGCCCCAGCATTTT | CASSQDVNQPQHF
TRBJ2-7 | NA | TRBV2 | NA | TGTGCCAGCAGTGCCAGGGAATCCGGTTACGAGCAGTACTTC | CASSARESGYEQYF
TRBJ2-1 | few | TRBV5-1 | TRBD2 | TGCGCCAGCAGCCCCGGGGTAGCGGGGGCAGGAGAGCAGTTCTTC | CASSPGVAGAGEQFF
TRBJ2-5 | once | TRBV12-3/TRBV12-4 | NA | TGTGCCAGCGGACGGGGAGCGGAAGAGACCCAGTACTTC | CASGRGAEETQYF
TRBJ2-1 | NA | TRBV20-1 | TRBD2 | TGCAGTGCTACAGCCATGAGCGGGGGGGCTAGCGGTGAGCAGTTCTTC | CSATAMSGGASGEQFF
TRBJ2-3 | few | TRBV28 | NA | TGTGCCAGCAGTTTGGGCCCACTCACAGATACGCAGTATTTT | CASSLGPLTDTQYF
TRBJ1-5 | NA | TRBV20-1 | NA | TGCAGTGCTAGAGGGGGCCTGCCCCAGCATTTT | CSARGGLPQHF
TRBJ2-5 | many | TRBV5-1 | NA | TGCGCCAGCAGGCCCATGGAGGGACATCTATCCACCCAGTACTTC | CASRPMEGHLSTQYF
TRBJ2-7 | NA | TRBV5-4 | TRBD1 | TGTGCCAGCAGTCCCGCCGGAGGACAGGGCGTCGTCGAGCAGTACTTC | CASSPAGGQGVVEQYF
TRBJ2-1 | NA | TRBV20-1 | NA | TGCAGTGCTAGACTTTTCGCGGGGGCGTTGATCAATGAGCAGTTCTTC | CSARLFAGALINEQFF
TRBJ1-1 | NA | TRBV25-1 | NA | TGTGCCAGCACCGGTCGAGTTACTGAAGCTTTCTTT | CASTGRVTEAFF
TRBJ2-7 | few | TRBV18 | TRBD2 | TGTGCCAGCTCACCATGGGAGGGTCGCGAGCAGTACTTC | CASSPWEGREQYF
TRBJ2-4 | NA | TRBV28 | NA | TGTGCCAGCAGCCGCCCCTTGTTAGCCAAAAACATTCAGTACTTC | CASSRPLLAKNIQYF
TRBJ2-2 | few | TRBV5-1 | TRBD1 | TGCGCCAGCAGCAGGAAGAGACAGGGATACGCGAACACCGGGGAGCTGTTTTTT | CASSRKRQGYANTGELFF
TRBJ1-1 | NA | TRBV20-1 | NA | TGCAGAGTTAGCCGCGGAACTGAAGCTTTCTTT | CRVSRGTEAFF
TRBJ2-3 | many | TRBV5-1 | TRBD2 | TGTGCCAGCAGCTTAGGCCTAGCGGGGGGCACAGATACGCAGTATTTT | CASSLGLAGGTDTQYF
TRBJ2-1 | NA | TRBV5-5 | NA | TGTGCCAGCAGCTTGGTTGGCAGGGTCAATGAGCAGTTCTTC | CASSLVGRVNEQFF
TRBJ2-1 | few | TRBV7-9 | TRBD2 | TGTGCCAGCAGCCCTACTGGACTAGCGGGGAGAGGGCAGTTCTTC | CASSPTGLAGRGQFF
TRBJ1-2 | few | TRBV6-1 | TRBD1 | TGTGCCAGCAGTGAAGCGGGACAGATCTATGGCTACACCTTC | CASSEAGQIYGYTF
TRBJ2-2 | NA | TRBV27 | TRBD2 | TGTGCCAGCAGTTTTAGCGGGACCGAGAACGGGGAGCTGTTTTTT | CASSFSGTENGELFF
TRBJ2-3 | few | TRBV5-5 | TRBD2 | TGTGCCAGCAGCTTGGATAGCGGGGGCAGAGATACGCAGTATTTT | CASSLDSGGRDTQYF
TRBJ1-2 | few | TRBV7-2 | TRBD1 | TGTGCCAGCAGCTTAAGGGGGCGCGGATATGGCTACACCTTC | CASSLRGRGYGYTF
TRBJ1-6 | few | TRBV24-1 | NA | TGTGCCACCAGTGATTTGCCCGGACAGAGGCGCCTCCACTTT | CATSDLPGQRRLHF
TRBJ2-5 | NA | TRBV4-3 | NA | TGCGCCAGCAGCTCGGACCTTCGGGGGACCCAGTACTTC | CASSSDLRGTQYF
TRBJ2-3 | few | TRBV3-1 | TRBD2 | TGTGCCAGCAGCGCTGGGACTAGCGGTAGTCATACGCAGTATTTT | CASSAGTSGSHTQYF
TRBJ2-3 | NA | TRBV12-3/TRBV12-4 | NA | TGTGCCAGCAGTTTCCGGCGTGGGTACACAGATACGCAGTATTTT | CASSFRRGYTDTQYF
TRBJ2-3 | NA | TRBV7-8 | NA | TGTGCCAGCAGCACAAGCCCACAGGATACGCAGTATTTT | CASSTSPQDTQYF
TRBJ1-2 | NA | TRBV28 | NA | TGTGCCAGCAGTTTCGTCGGGGAGTACAACCAAATTTATGGCTACACCTTC | CASSFVGEYNQIYGYTF
TRBJ2-7 | few | TRBV9 | NA | TGTGCCAGCAGCCCAGCCCTGGACAGCCCGGAGTCCGAGCAGTACTTC | CASSPALDSPESEQYF
TRBJ2-5 | NA | TRBV29-1 | NA | TGCAGCGTTGAAGATTGGAAAATACAAGAGACCCAGTACTTC | CSVEDWKIQETQYF
TRBJ2-5 | NA | TRBV20-1 | TRBD1 | TGCAGTGCTCCCGGACAGGGAGAGACCCAGTACTTC | CSAPGQGETQYF
TRBJ1-6 | NA | TRBV5-1 | NA | TGCGCCAGCAGATACATAACAGGGCGCGATAATTCACCCCTCCACTTT | CASRYITGRDNSPLHF
TRBJ2-3 | few | TRBV5-1 | NA | TGCGCCAGCAGCTTCCGGGTCCCAGGAGGAGATACGCAGTATTTT | CASSFRVPGGDTQYF
TRBJ1-3 | few | TRBV7-9 | TRBD1 | TGTGCCAGCAGCCGGACGACAGGGGGAAACACCATATATTTT | CASSRTTGGNTIYF
TRBJ2-3 | few | TRBV18 | NA | TGTGCCAGCTCACCATCGGGTCCAGATACGCAGTATTTT | CASSPSGPDTQYF
TRBJ2-5 | many | TRBV7-2 | NA | TGTGCCAGCAGCTTAGGCTTGGAGACCCAGTACTTC | CASSLGLETQYF
TRBJ1-1 | few | TRBV7-9 | NA | TGTGCCAGCAGCTTGCTGCAGGGGTCGGGCACTGAAGCTTTCTTT | CASSLLQGSGTEAFF
TRBJ1-1 | few | TRBV19 | NA | TGTGCCACTAGGCATCTAGTGGGGACTGAAGCTTTCTTT | CATRHLVGTEAFF
TRBJ2-2 | few | TRBV7-2 | TRBD2 | TGTGCCAGCAGCTACCGACTAGCGGACACCGGGGAGCTGTTTTTT | CASSYRLADTGELFF
TRBJ1-2 | NA | TRBV18 | NA | TGTGCCAGCTCACCACCAAGCATGTCCAGCGGCTATGGCTACACCTTC | CASSPPSMSSGYGYTF
TRBJ2-2 | many | TRBV4-1 | NA | TGCGCCAGCAGCCAAGATCCATCTCCAATTAGGGAGCTGTTTTTT | CASSQDPSPIRELFF
TRBJ1-1 | few | TRBV20-1 | NA | TGCAGTGTAGGGGGAGAAAAAGCTTTCTTT | CSVGGEKAFF